This T cell receptor (beta chain) was documented in a study of blood T cells in healthy people across ages. Per germline, CDR1 SNHLY and CDR2 FYNNEI. V was clipped by 5 bases and J by 2 bases, with 12 bases between them. This CDR3 contains 14 residues. This clonotype was found many times. Then a second PCR, running about 6 to 11 cycles, was carried out with a sample-barcoded 5' primer and a J-beta primer mix. Through a template-switch adaptor with 12 random nucleotides, each cDNA molecule received a tag. TCRdb used MiXCR to reprocess the 5' RACE reads, holding one entry per CDR3 protein. This sample yields 1.5 million to 2 million distinct CDR3 sequences, of which roughly 28% are seen a single time; approximately 7.7% belongs to the top ten.

Sequences were obtained from blood. The sequence derives from a young woman in good health. This chain links TRBV2 with TRBJ2-5; D remains unclear. The DNA of the CDR3 is TGTGCCAGCAGTCCCGACCGAAATCAAGAGACCCAGTACTTC. Its translation: CASSPDRNQETQYF.